Below, 10 T cell receptor beta chains from the same sample are listed, as sequenced in a study of blood T cell repertoires in COVID-19. Repertoires were generated with immunoSEQ multiplex PCR, while TCRdb's copy carries only in-frame clones and drops some. The sample lists under 300,000 clones, 80% to 90% seen once, with around 1.8% in the top ten. The sequenced material came from PBMCs or T cells enriched from blood (not recorded which). Source of these receptors: a woman between 50 and 59 years old who had recovered from COVID-19.

The chain recombines TRBV6-5 with TRBJ1-2; no firm D call. Trimming left V 2 bases short and J 4 bases short, with 8 bases between. Looked up from germline, CDR1 is MNHEY and CDR2 is SVGAGI. This CDR3 contains 13 residues. The CDR3 DNA sequence: TGTGCCAGCAGTTACGATAGGAGCTATGGCTACACCTTC. This codes for CASSYDRSYGYTF.

The rearrangement links TRBV7-6 to TRBJ2-7, with D perhaps matching TRBD2 (5 bases). Germline V gives CDR1 SGHVS, CDR2 FNYEAQ. There are 13 residues in the CDR3. The germline V and J ends were trimmed by 5 bases and 2 bases, with 10 bases remaining between them. The chain's CDR3 is CASSRGSTYEQYF. The CDR3 nucleotides read TGTGCCAGCAGCCGTGGGAGTACCTACGAGCAGTACTTC.

For the CDR3, the DNA is TGTGCCAGCAGCTTAAACTGGGGACAGGGAAGGCGCTATGGCTACACCTTC. Amino acid sequence: CASSLNWGQGRRYGYTF. This chain joins TRBV7-2 and TRBJ1-2; 9 bases line up with TRBD1. Trimming at V came to 2 bases and at J to 4 bases, leaving 11 bases not matched to a gene. Per germline, CDR1 SGHTA and CDR2 FQGNSA. The CDR3 is made up of 17 amino acids. The entire variable domain, with the rest obtained from reference TRBV7-2 and TRBJ1-2, is as follows: GAGVSQSPSNKVTEKGKDVELRCDPISGHTALYWYRQSLGQGLEFLIYFQGNSAPDKSGLPSDRFSAERTGGSVSTLTIQRTQQEDSAVYLCASSLNWGQGRRYGYTFGSGTRLTVV.

The chain's CDR3 is CASAYSYNSPLHF. The CDR3 nucleotides are TGTGCCTCTGCCTACTCCTATAATTCACCCCTCCACTTT. The chain couples TRBV30 to TRBJ1-6; D not resolved. CDR1 and CDR2 (germline): GTSNPN, SVGIG (reference sequence). Trimming pared 7 bases from V and 0 bases from J, leaving 7 bases between. The CDR3 loop spans 13 amino acids.

This clone was counted a single time. The rearrangement links TRBV2 to TRBJ2-1, with 7 positions matching TRBD2. J was trimmed by 5 bases and V by 8 bases; bases with no gene match: 6. Germline V CDR1 and CDR2: SNHLY, FYNNEI. The CDR3 covers 13 residues. CDR3 DNA: TGTGCCAGCGGGGGGGGACTAAACAATGAGCAGTTCTTC. This codes for CASGGGLNNEQFF.

This rearrangement joins TRBV28 to TRBJ1-2; maybe TRBD1 (5 bases). Germline CDR1 MDHEN, CDR2 SYDVKM. V was clipped by 3 bases and J by 6 bases, with 11 bases between them. The CDR3 consists of 13 residues. This CDR3 is CASSLGGENGYTF. In nucleotides, the CDR3 is TGTGCCAGCAGTTTGGGGGGGGAGAATGGCTACACCTTC.

In this sample, this clone turned up once. The chain couples TRBV3-1 (or the pseudogene TRBV3-2) to TRBJ1-2, with 7 bases fitting TRBD1. Germline V gene data show CDR1 as LGHDT and CDR2 as YNNKEL (reference sequence). J was trimmed by 2 bases and V by 9 bases; bases with no gene match: 3. CDR3 length: 12 amino acids. The CDR3 DNA sequence: TGTGCCAGTAACAGGGGAAACTATGGCTACACCTTC. This gives the protein CASNRGNYGYTF.

The chain is built from TRBV7-2 and TRBJ1-1, with D unclear. Per germline, CDR1 SGHTA and CDR2 FQGNSA. CDR3 size: 13 residues. The V gene lost 1 base and the J gene lost 7 bases, with 10 bases spanning the gap. Written as DNA, the CDR3 is TGTGCCAGCAGCTTAGACCCTAGAGGTGAAGCTTTCTTT. This encodes CASSLDPRGEAFF.

The rearrangement uses TRBV29-1 and TRBJ1-1; D unresolved. Germline CDR1 SQVTM, CDR2 ANQGSEA. The CDR3 loop spans 14 amino acids. Trimming cost V 3 bases and J 0 bases, with 11 bases left between them. The CDR3 reads CSVDLKPVNTEAFF. The CDR3 coding sequence is TGCAGCGTTGATCTTAAGCCCGTGAACACTGAAGCTTTCTTT.

The rearrangement joins TRBV2 to TRBJ2-1; 9 positions match TRBD2. Germline V gives CDR1 SNHLY, CDR2 FYNNEI. CDR3 length: 11 residues. J gave up 12 bases and V 7 bases, and 4 bases lay outside the gene matches. CDR3 bases: TGTGCCAGCACTAGCGGGATAGGGCAGTTCTTC. This sequence encodes CASTSGIGQFF.